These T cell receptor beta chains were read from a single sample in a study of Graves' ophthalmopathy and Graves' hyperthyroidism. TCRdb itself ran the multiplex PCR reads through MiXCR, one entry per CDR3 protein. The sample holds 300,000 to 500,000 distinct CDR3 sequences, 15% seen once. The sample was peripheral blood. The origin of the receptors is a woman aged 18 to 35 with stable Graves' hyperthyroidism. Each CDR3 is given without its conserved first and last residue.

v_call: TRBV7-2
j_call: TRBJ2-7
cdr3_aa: ASSLAWRGGSYEQY

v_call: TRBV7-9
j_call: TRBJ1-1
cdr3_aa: ASSFLGPKNTEAF

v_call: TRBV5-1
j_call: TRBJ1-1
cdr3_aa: ASSLARVPNTEAF

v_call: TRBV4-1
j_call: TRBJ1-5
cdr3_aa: ASSRDGILSNQPQH

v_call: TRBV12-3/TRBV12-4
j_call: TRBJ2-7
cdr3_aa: ASSFGQGAPYEQY

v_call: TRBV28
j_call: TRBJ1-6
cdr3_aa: ASSLRQGWSPLH

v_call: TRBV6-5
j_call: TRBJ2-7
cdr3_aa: ASSFALEQY

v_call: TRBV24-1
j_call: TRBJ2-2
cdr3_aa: ATSDTRPNTGELF

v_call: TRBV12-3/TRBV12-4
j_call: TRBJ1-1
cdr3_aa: ASSLGPGQNTEAF

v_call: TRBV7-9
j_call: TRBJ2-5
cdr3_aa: ASSSPGSGDLGTQY

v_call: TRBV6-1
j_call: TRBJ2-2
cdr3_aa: ASSVNRVTGELF

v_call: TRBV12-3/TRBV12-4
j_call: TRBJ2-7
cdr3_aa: ASSRTRNEQY

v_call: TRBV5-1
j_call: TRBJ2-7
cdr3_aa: ASSLDRAGYEQY

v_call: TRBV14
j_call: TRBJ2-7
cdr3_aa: ASSQVGQGWDEQY

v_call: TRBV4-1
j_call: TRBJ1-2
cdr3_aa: ASSVRQGSYGYT

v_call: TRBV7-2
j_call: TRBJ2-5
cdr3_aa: ASSLPVLGGLALRETQY

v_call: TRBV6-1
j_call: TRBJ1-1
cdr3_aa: ASSDRAGLTEAF

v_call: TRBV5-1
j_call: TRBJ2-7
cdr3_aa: ASSLATADYEQY

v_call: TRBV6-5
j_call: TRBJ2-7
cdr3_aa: ASHQGTSYEQY

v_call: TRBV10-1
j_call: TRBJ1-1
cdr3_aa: ASSEAGQGREAF

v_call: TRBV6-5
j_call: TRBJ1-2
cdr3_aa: ASSYSRVYGYT

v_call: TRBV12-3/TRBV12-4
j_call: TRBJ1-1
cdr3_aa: ASSPRDLKSTEAF

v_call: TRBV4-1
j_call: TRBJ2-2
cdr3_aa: ASSQGLTNTGELF

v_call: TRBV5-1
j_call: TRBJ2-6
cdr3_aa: ASSFGGQGNSGANVLT

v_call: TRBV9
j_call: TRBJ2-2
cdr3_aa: ASSVDARGGLGASTELF

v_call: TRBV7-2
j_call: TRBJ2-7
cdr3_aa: ASSLGLISSYEQY

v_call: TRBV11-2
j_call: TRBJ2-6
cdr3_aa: ASSPSASSGAYVLT

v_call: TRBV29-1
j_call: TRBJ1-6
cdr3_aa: SVEVPGGVGSPLH

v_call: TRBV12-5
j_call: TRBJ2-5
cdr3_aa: ASGLAGQTQY

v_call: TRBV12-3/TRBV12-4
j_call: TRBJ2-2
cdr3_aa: ASSLLGRSGELF

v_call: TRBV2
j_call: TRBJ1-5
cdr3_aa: ASTLRTPGASNQPQH

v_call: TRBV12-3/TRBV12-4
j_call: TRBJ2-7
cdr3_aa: ASSFSGGLTYEQY

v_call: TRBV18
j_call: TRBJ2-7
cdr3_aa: ASAPQRGHSYEQY

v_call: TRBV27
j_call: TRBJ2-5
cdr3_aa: ASSLGDRVETQY

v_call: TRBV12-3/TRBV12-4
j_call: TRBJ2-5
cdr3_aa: ASRAGGWETQY

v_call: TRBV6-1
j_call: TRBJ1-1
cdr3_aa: ASSELGVGTEAF

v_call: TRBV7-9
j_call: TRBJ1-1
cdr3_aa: ASSAGRLMNTEAF

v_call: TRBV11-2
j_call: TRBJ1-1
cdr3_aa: ASSFQSFGSVTEAF

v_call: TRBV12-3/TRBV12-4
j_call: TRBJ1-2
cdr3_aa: ASSLGRIYGYT

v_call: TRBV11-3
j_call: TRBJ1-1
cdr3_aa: ASSLVDSQAF

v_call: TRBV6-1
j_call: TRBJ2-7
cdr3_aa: ASTGQSSSYEQY

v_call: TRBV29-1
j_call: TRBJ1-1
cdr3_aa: SGGTSNTEAF